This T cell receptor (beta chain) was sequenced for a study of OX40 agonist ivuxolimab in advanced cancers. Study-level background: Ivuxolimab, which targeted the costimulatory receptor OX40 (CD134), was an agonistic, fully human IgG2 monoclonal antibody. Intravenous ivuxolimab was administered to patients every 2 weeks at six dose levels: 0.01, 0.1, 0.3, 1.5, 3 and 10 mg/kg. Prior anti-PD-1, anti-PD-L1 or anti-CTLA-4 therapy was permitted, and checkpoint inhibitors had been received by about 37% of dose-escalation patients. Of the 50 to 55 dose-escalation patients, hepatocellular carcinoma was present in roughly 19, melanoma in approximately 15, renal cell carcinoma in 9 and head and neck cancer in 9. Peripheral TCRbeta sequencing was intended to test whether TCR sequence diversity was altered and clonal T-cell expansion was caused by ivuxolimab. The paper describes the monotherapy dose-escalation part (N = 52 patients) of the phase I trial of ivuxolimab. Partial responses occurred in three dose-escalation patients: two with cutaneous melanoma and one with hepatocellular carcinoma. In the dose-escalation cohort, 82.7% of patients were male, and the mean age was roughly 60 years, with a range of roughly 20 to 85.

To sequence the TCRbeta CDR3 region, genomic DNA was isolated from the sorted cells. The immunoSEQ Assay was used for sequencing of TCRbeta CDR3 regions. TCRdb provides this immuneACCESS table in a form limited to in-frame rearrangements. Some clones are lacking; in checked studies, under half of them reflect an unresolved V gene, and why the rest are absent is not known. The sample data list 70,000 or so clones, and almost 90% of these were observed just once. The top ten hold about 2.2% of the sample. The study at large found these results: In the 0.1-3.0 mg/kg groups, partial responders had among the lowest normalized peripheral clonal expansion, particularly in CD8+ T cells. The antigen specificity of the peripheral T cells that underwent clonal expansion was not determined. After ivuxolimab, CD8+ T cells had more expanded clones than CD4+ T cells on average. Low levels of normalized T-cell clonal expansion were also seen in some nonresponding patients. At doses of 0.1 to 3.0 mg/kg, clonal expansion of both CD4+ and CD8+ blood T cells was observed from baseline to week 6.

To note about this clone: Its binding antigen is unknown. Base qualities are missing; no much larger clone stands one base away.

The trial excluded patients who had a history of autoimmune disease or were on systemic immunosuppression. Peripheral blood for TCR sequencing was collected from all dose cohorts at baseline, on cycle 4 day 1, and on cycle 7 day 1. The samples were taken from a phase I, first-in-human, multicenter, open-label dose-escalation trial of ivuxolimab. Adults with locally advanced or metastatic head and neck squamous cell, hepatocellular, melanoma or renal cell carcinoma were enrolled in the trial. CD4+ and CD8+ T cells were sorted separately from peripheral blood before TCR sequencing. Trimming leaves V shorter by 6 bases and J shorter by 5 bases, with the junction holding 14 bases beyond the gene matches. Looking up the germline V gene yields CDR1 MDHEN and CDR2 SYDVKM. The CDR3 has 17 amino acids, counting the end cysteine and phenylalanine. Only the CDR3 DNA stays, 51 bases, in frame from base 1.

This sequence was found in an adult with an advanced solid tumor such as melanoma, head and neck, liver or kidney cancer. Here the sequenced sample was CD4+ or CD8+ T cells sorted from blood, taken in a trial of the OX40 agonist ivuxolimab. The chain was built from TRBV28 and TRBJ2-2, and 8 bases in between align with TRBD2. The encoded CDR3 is CASRPNVAGGGTGELFF. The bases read TGTGCCAGCAGACCTAACGTTGCGGGAGGAGGGACCGGGGAGCTGTTTTTT.